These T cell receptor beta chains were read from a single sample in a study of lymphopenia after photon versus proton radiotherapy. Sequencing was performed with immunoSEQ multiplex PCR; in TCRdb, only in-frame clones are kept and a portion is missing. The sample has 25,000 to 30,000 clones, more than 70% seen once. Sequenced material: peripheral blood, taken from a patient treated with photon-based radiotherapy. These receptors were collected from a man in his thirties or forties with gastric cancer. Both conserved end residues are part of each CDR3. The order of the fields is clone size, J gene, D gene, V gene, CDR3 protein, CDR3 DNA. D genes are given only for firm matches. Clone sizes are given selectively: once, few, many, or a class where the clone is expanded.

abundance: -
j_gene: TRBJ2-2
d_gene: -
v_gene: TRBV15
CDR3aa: CATSRDRTGELFF
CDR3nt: TGTGCCACCAGCAGAGATCGGACCGGGGAGCTGTTTTTT

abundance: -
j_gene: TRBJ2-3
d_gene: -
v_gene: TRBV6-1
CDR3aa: CASSGRVITDTQYF
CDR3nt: TGTGCCAGCAGTGGCAGGGTCATCACAGATACGCAGTATTTT

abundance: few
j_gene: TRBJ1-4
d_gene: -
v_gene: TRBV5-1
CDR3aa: CASSLAGHKLFF
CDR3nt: TGCGCCAGCAGCTTGGCGGGACATAAACTGTTTTTT

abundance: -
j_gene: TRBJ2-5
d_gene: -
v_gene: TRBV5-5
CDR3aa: CASSAGQLREAQYF
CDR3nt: TGTGCCAGCAGCGCCGGACAGTTGAGAGAGGCCCAGTACTTC

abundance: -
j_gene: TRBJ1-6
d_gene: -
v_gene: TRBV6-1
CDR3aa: CASSGHLNYNSPLHF
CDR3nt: TGTGCCAGCAGTGGACATCTTAACTATAATTCACCCCTCCACTTT

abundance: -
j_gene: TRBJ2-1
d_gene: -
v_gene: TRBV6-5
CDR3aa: CASSLLGGENNEQFF
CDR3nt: TGTGCCAGCAGTCTATTAGGGGGAGAAAACAATGAGCAGTTCTTC

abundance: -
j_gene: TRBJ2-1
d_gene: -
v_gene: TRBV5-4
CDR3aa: CASSFIRNEQFF
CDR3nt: TGTGCCAGCAGCTTCATTCGGAATGAGCAGTTCTTC

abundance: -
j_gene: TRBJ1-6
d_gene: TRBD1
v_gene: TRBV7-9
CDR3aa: CASMDRVTSPLHF
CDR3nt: TGTGCCAGCATGGACAGGGTAACTTCACCCCTCCACTTT

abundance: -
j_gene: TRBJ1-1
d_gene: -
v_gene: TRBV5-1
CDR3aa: CASSLDTEAFF
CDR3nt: TGCGCCAGCAGCTTGGATACTGAAGCTTTCTTT

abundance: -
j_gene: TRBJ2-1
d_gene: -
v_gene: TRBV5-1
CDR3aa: CASSLGSGIGGEQFF
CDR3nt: TGCGCCAGCAGCTTGGGCAGCGGGATAGGGGGTGAGCAGTTCTTC

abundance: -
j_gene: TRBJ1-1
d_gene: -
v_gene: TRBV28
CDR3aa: CASSFSERAEAFF
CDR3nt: TGTGCCAGCAGTTTCAGTGAGAGGGCTGAAGCTTTCTTT

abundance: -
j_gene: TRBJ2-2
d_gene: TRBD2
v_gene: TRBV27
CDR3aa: CASRGLADTGELFF
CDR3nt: TGTGCCAGCCGCGGACTAGCAGATACCGGGGAGCTGTTTTTT

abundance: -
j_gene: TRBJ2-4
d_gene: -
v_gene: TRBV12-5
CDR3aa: CASVRVGAKNIQYF
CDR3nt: TGTGCTAGTGTGAGGGTCGGGGCCAAAAACATTCAGTACTTC

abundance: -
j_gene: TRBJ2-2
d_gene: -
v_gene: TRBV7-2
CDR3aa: CASSLRRGGETGELFF
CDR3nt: TGTGCCAGCAGCCTCCGTAGAGGAGGAGAGACCGGGGAGCTGTTTTTT

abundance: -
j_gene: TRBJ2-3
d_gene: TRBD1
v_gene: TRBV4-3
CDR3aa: CASSQESPRQGDADTQYF
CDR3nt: TGCGCCAGCAGCCAAGAAAGCCCTCGACAGGGGGATGCAGATACGCAGTATTTT

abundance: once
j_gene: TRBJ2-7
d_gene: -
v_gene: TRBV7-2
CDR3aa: CASSLSGSYEQYF
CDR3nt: TGTGCCAGCAGCCTTAGCGGTTCCTACGAGCAGTACTTC

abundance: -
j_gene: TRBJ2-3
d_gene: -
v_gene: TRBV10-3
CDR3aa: CAISDTTRPRGTDTQYF
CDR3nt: TGTGCCATCAGTGATACGACCAGGCCCCGGGGCACAGATACGCAGTATTTT

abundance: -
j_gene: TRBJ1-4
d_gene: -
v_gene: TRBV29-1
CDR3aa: CSAGGGNEKLFF
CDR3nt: TGCAGCGCCGGCGGGGGTAATGAAAAACTGTTTTTT

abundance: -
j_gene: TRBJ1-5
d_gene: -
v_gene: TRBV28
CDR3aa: CASLRTSQNSNQPQHF
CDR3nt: TGTGCCAGCCTACGAACCAGTCAAAATAGCAATCAGCCCCAGCATTTT

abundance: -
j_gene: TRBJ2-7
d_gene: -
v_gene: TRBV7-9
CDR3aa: CASSLTGFYEQYF
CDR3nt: TGTGCCAGCAGCCTAACAGGGTTCTACGAGCAGTACTTC

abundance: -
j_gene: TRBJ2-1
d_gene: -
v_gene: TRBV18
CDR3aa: CASSPPGFYNEQFF
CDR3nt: TGTGCCAGCTCACCACCAGGGTTCTACAATGAGCAGTTCTTC

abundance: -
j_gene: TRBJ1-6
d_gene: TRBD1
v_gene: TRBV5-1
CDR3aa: CASSPRDSGMGNSPLHF
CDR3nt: TGCGCCAGCAGCCCTCGGGACAGCGGCATGGGGAATTCACCCCTCCACTTT

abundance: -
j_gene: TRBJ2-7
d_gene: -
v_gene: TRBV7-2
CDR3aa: CASSLGAASSSYEQYF
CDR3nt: TGTGCCAGCAGCTTAGGAGCAGCCTCGAGCTCCTACGAGCAGTACTTC

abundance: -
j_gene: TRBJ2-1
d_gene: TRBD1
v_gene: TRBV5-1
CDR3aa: CASSFGWGRDRGFNEQFF
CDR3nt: TGCGCCAGCAGCTTTGGTTGGGGGAGGGACAGGGGTTTCAATGAGCAGTTCTTC

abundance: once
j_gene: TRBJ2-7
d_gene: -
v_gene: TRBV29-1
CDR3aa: CSVEGRAYEQYF
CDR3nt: TGCAGCGTTGAAGGCAGAGCATACGAGCAGTACTTC

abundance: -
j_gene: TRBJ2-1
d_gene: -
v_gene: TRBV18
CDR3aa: CASSPRDPRYNEQFF
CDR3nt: TGTGCCAGCTCACCCCGGGACCCCCGATACAATGAGCAGTTCTTC

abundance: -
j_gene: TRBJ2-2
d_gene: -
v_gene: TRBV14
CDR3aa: CASSQDTNTGELFF
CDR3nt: TGTGCCAGCAGCCAAGATACGAACACCGGGGAGCTGTTTTTT

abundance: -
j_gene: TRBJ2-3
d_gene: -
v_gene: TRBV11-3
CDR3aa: CASSLAQGDTQYF
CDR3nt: TGTGCCAGCAGCTTAGCCCAAGGAGATACGCAGTATTTT

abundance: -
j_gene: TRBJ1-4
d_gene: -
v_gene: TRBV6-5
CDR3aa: CASSEDSEEKLFF
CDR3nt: TGTGCCAGCAGCGAGGACAGCGAGGAAAAACTGTTTTTT

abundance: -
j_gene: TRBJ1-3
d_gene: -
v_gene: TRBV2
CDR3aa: CASNSGFSGNTIYF
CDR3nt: TGTGCCAGCAACTCCGGGTTCTCTGGAAACACCATATATTTT

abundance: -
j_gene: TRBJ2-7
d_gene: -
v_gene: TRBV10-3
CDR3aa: CAINQDSTSYEQYF
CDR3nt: TGTGCCATCAACCAGGACAGCACCTCCTACGAGCAGTACTTC

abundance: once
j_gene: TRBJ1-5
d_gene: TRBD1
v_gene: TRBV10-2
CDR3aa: CATRDRGRNQPQHF
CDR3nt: TGCGCCACCCGGGACAGGGGGCGCAATCAGCCCCAGCATTTT

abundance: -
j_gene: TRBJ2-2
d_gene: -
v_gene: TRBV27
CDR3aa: CASSFYGTSNTGELFF
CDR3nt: TGTGCCAGCAGTTTCTACGGGACATCCAACACCGGGGAGCTGTTTTTT

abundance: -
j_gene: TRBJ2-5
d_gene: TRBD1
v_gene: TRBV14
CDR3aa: CASSHRTGGQETQYF
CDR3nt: TGTGCCAGCAGCCATCGGACAGGGGGACAAGAGACCCAGTACTTC

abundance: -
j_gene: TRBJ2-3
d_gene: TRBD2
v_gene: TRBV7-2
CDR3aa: CASSPGLAGTNNRDTQYF
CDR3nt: TGTGCCAGCAGCCCTGGACTAGCGGGAACCAACAACAGGGATACGCAGTATTTT

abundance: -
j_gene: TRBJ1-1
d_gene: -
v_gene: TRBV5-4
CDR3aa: CASSLDRNTEAFF
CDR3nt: TGTGCCAGCAGCTTGGACAGAAACACTGAAGCTTTCTTT

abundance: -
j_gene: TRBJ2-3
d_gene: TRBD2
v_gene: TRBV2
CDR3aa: CATPQQASGGDTQYF
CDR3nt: TGTGCCACCCCACAGCAGGCTAGCGGAGGAGATACGCAGTATTTT

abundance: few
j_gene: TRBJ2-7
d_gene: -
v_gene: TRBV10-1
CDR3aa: CASSDHRSSYEQYF
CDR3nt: TGCGCCAGCAGTGACCATAGGAGCTCCTACGAGCAGTACTTC

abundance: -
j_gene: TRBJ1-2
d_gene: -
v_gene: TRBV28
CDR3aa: CASSLPGAGYGYTF
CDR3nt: TGTGCCAGCAGTTTACCCGGGGCGGGCTATGGCTACACCTTC

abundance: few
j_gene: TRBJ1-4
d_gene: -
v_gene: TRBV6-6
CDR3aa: CASSYSGVREKLFF
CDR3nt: TGTGCCAGCAGTTACTCCGGGGTTAGGGAAAAACTGTTTTTT

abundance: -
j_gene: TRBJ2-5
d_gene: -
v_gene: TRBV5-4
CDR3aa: CASSLAGTFQETQYF
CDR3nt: TGTGCCAGCAGCTTGGCAGGGACCTTCCAAGAGACCCAGTACTTC

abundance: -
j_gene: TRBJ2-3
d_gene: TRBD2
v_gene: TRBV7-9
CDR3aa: CASSTGLFFADTQYF
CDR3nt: TGTGCCAGCAGCACGGGACTATTTTTCGCAGATACGCAGTATTTT

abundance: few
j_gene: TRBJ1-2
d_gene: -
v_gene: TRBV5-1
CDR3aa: CASSLDGRGLDGYTF
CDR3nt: TGCGCCAGCAGCTTGGACGGCAGGGGATTAGATGGCTACACCTTC

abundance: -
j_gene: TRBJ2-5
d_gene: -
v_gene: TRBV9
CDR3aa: CASSVRSNQETQYF
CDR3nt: TGTGCCAGCAGCGTACGGTCGAACCAAGAGACCCAGTACTTC

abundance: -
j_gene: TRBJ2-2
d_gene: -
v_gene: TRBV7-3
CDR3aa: CASSLTGGSDTGELFF
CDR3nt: TGTGCCAGCAGCTTAACAGGGGGTAGTGACACCGGGGAGCTGTTTTTT

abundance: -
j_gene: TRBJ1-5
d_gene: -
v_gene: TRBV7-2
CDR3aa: CASSLVGGRSNQPQHF
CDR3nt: TGTGCCAGCAGTCTAGTGGGGGGGAGGAGCAATCAGCCCCAGCATTTT

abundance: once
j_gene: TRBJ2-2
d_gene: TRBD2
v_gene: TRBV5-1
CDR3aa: CASSPSVSSGTTGELFF
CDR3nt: TGCGCCAGCAGCCCAAGCGTGTCTAGCGGGACTACCGGGGAGCTGTTTTTT

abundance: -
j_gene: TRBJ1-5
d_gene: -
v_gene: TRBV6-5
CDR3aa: CASSYSPGAQPQHF
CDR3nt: TGTGCCAGCAGTTACTCACCGGGGGCTCAGCCCCAGCATTTT